This is a list of T cell receptor beta chains from one sample in a study of blood T cell repertoires in COVID-19. Only in-frame clones appear in the TCRdb table, and some are missing; sequencing was by immunoSEQ multiplex PCR. The repertoire has about 100,000 clones, roughly 90% of them found once; the top ten carry 6.5%. Sequencing input: peripheral blood. The receptors were sampled from a woman aged 60-75 years with acute or convalescent COVID-19. The conserved cysteine and the conserved F or W are not part of the CDR3 here.

j_call: TRBJ1-1; v_call: TRBV7-9; cdr3_aa: ASTPTSLNTEAF
j_call: TRBJ2-7; v_call: TRBV5-4; cdr3_aa: ASSRALAGPEGEQY
j_call: TRBJ1-3; v_call: TRBV10-3; cdr3_aa: AISESAQSGNTIY
j_call: TRBJ1-4; v_call: TRBV3-1/TRBV3-2; cdr3_aa: ASSPRQATNEKLF
j_call: TRBJ1-1; v_call: TRBV28; cdr3_aa: ASSLLDRGGTEAF
j_call: TRBJ2-1; v_call: TRBV19; cdr3_aa: ASRAGASYNEQF
j_call: TRBJ2-5; v_call: TRBV18; cdr3_aa: ASSPRTSAQETQY
j_call: TRBJ2-1; v_call: TRBV3-1/TRBV3-2; cdr3_aa: ASSHLQGDEQF
j_call: TRBJ2-5; v_call: TRBV7-9; cdr3_aa: ASSLQAGGGETQY
j_call: TRBJ1-1; v_call: TRBV5-1; cdr3_aa: ASSSLAGNTEAF
j_call: TRBJ2-2; v_call: TRBV7-3; cdr3_aa: ASRPTGGRTGELF
j_call: TRBJ1-1; v_call: TRBV27; cdr3_aa: ASSLRGHTEAF
j_call: TRBJ1-5; v_call: TRBV28; cdr3_aa: ASNIMTRAQPQH
j_call: TRBJ1-5; v_call: TRBV30; cdr3_aa: AWSVMQGGQPQH
j_call: TRBJ1-6; v_call: TRBV9; cdr3_aa: ASSGGTANSPLH
j_call: TRBJ1-2; v_call: TRBV18; cdr3_aa: ASSPQQTFSYGYT
j_call: TRBJ1-5; v_call: TRBV6-5; cdr3_aa: ASSLTGVNQPQH
j_call: TRBJ1-2; v_call: TRBV29-1; cdr3_aa: SVPGQGYYGYT
j_call: TRBJ2-1; v_call: TRBV6-1; cdr3_aa: ASSEYASGAYNEQF
j_call: TRBJ1-2; v_call: TRBV19; cdr3_aa: ASSRTGVYGYT